This T cell receptor beta chain was documented in a study of T cell repertoires in cytomegalovirus infection. Study information: Well-studied HLA-B-restricted epitopes and recently identified HLA-C-restricted epitopes of CMV were both used in the study. Matching HLA type, along with CMV infection, was indicated by public TCR beta signatures.

Germline lookup yields CDR1 SGHVS and CDR2 FQNEAQ. Trimming shortened V by 5 bases and J by 1 base, and 12 bases separated the two germline ends. CDR3 length equals 15 residues. This clonotype showed up just a few times. Its antigen is still unknown. TCRdb re-called the reads through MiXCR, storing one row per CDR3 protein. The sample lists 40,000 to 55,000 distinct CDR3 sequences; 20% to 25% were seen once. Findings of the study overall: People with CMV and the relevant HLA were identified by cumulative public TCR beta family frequency. Ex vivo responses were dominated by HLA-C-restricted CMV-specific TCR beta clonotypes.

This receptor was identified in a human donor in good health (CMV status not recorded). Some clones in this sample may be carry-over from other donors' samples. The rearrangement links TRBV7-8 to TRBJ2-1; D is undetermined. The material was CD8+ T cells from cultured PBMCs, obtained from culture after CMV antigen stimulation. CDR3 region: CASSPVTRSYNEQFF. The CDR3 DNA follows: TGTGCCAGCAGCCCAGTAACGAGGTCCTACAATGAGCAGTTCTTC.